What follows are 27 T cell receptor beta chains derived from one specimen sequenced in a study of blood T cell repertoires in COVID-19 (dated by TCRdb to about 2020). The library was obtained by the immunoSEQ multiplex PCR assay. The clones in this table, taken by TCRdb from immuneACCESS, are in-frame only. Not every clone is retained; where verified, under half of the shortfall comes from an unresolved V gene, and the cause of the rest is unknown. Here the sample has more than 95,000 clones; roughly 90% occur a single time. About 2% of the sample is in the top ten clones. Sequenced material: peripheral blood. These receptors all stem from a man aged 50-60 years with COVID-19, enrolled during active disease.

This chain connects TRBV18 to TRBJ1-1; D remains unclear. The CDR3 spans 13 residues. CDR1 is KGHSH and CDR2 is LQKENI in the germline V gene. V shed 2 bases and J shed 8 bases, with 12 bases lying between them. The CDR3 nucleotides read TGTGCCAGCTCACCAGCCAGGCCGGCGGAAGCTTTCTTT. This codes for CASSPARPAEAFF.

The rearrangement links TRBV10-3 to TRBJ2-3, with 9 positions matching TRBD1. V trimming: 5 bases; J trimming: 4 bases; junction bases outside the gene matches: 7. Germline loops: CDR1 ENHRY, CDR2 SYGVKD. CDR3 size: 15 residues. The CDR3 spells CAISPGTGNADTQYF. CDR3 DNA: TGTGCCATCAGTCCCGGGACAGGGAACGCAGATACGCAGTATTTT.

The V gene is TRBV9, the J gene TRBJ2-6; maybe TRBD1 (5 bases). The CDR3 has 16 amino acids. Germline V CDR1 and CDR2: SGDLS, YYNGEE. V was pared by 3 bases and J by 1 base, with 11 bases between. The CDR3 protein is CASSAGHLSGANVLTF. The DNA for the CDR3 is TGTGCCAGCAGCGCCGGACACCTTTCTGGGGCCAACGTCCTGACTTTC.

The gene calls are TRBV6-6 and TRBJ2-1, with D tentatively TRBD1 (6 bases). Germline CDR1 MNHNY, CDR2 SVGAGI (reference sequence). CDR3 length: 12 amino acids. Trimming pared 2 bases from V and 9 bases from J, leaving 8 bases between. Written as DNA, the CDR3 is TGTGCCAGCAGTTACGAGACAGGTGAGCAGTTCTTC. This codes for CASSYETGEQFF.

The chain couples TRBV4-2 to TRBJ2-4; 7 nucleotides agree with TRBD1. There are 15 residues in the CDR3. CDR1 and CDR2 (germline): LGHNA, YNFKEQ. J gave up 7 bases and V 0 bases, and 6 bases lay outside the gene matches. The CDR3 DNA is TGTGCCAGCAGCCAAGATTGGGGCAGGGGGAACATTCAGTACTTC. It is translated as CASSQDWGRGNIQYF.

DNA of the CDR3: TGTGCCAGCAGCGTAGCTGGTCGGGCAGGGGAAGTTGGAGAGACCCAGTACTTC. Encoded protein: CASSVAGRAGEVGETQYF. The V and J genes are TRBV9 and TRBJ2-5; D perhaps matches TRBD1 (6 bases). Per germline, CDR1 SGDLS and CDR2 YYNGEE. This CDR3 is 18 amino acids long. V was shortened by 0 bases and J by 4 bases, with 22 bases between the two germline ends.

The chain combines TRBV3-1 (or the pseudogene TRBV3-2) with TRBJ2-1, with TRBD2 identical over 11 bases. With V trimmed by 5 bases and J by 6 bases, 9 bases remained unmatched. The CDR3 runs 16 residues. Germline CDR1 is LGHDT and CDR2 is YNNKEL (reference sequence). Written as DNA, the CDR3 is TGTGCCAGCAGCACCCGAAGACTAGCGGGACCCAATGAGCAGTTCTTC. Translation gives CASSTRRLAGPNEQFF.

The CDR3 DNA follows: TGTGCCATCAGTGAAGTCTGGACTAGCGGGGCATACGAGCAGTACGTC. Protein product: CAISEVWTSGAYEQYV. The chain recombines TRBV10-3 with TRBJ2-7, with 12 bases fitting TRBD2. The CDR3 contains 16 residues. V lost 3 bases and J lost 4; bases outside the gene matches: 7. The germline CDR1 and CDR2 sequences are ENHRY and SYGVKD.

The chain carries TRBV6-2 or TRBV6-3 and TRBJ2-7, with 8 bases lining up with TRBD2. Germline-derived CDR1 and CDR2 are MNHEY and SVGEGT. The CDR3 loop spans 16 amino acids. V lost 7 bases to trimming and J lost 2 bases; unmatched junction nucleotides: 13. For the CDR3, the DNA is TGTGCCAGCAACCCGGCCGTACTAGCGGACACCTACGAGCAGTACTTC. Translating it yields CASNPAVLADTYEQYF.

The genes are TRBV6-5 and TRBJ2-2; perhaps TRBD2 as D (5 bases). The CDR3 contains 16 residues. Germline V gives CDR1 MNHEY, CDR2 SVGAGI. V was shortened by 0 bases and J by 1 base, with 9 bases between the two germline ends. The CDR3: CASSYSAAGNTGELFF. CDR3 coding DNA: TGTGCCAGCAGTTACTCAGCGGCGGGGAACACCGGGGAGCTGTTTTTT.

V is TRBV19 and J is TRBJ2-5, with TRBD2 as a possible D gene (6 bases). The ends were cut back, 5 bases at V and 0 bases at J, with 13 bases in the middle. This CDR3 is built from 15 residues. In germline, CDR1 is LNHDA, CDR2 SQIVND (reference sequence). The CDR3 is CASSAGPPYQETQYF. DNA of the CDR3: TGTGCCAGTAGTGCGGGACCTCCGTACCAAGAGACCCAGTACTTC.

This chain connects TRBV27 to TRBJ1-2; D call uncertain. The V end lost 7 bases, the J end lost 8 bases, and 14 bases lay between the germline ends. CDR1 and CDR2 from the germline V gene are MNHEY and SMNVEV (reference sequence). The CDR3 runs to 12 residues. This CDR3 reads CASMTPAGGYTF. The CDR3 DNA follows: TGTGCCAGCATGACCCCTGCCGGGGGCTACACCTTC.

This clone was detected only once. The rearrangement links TRBV11-2 to TRBJ2-7; D uncertain. The V gene lost 0 bases and the J gene lost 4 bases, with 7 bases spanning the gap. The CDR3 loop spans 13 amino acids. Germline CDR1 is SGHAT and CDR2 is FQNNGV. The CDR3 DNA follows: TGTGCCAGCAGCTTAGACAGAGCGTACGAGCAGTACTTC. Translating gives CASSLDRAYEQYF.

The CDR3 DNA sequence: TGCGCCAGCAGCTTGGACGGACAGGGAACTAATGAGCAGTTCTTC. Its translation is CASSLDGQGTNEQFF. This chain connects TRBV5-1 to TRBJ2-1; 8 nucleotides agree with TRBD1. This CDR3 is 15 amino acids long. CDR1 and CDR2 from the germline V gene are SGHRS and YFSETQ. The junction had 6 bases not matched to a gene; V was cut back by 0 bases and J by 7 bases.

This clone has more than one count but fewer than ten. V gene TRBV5-6 combines with J gene TRBJ2-2; 7 bases line up with TRBD2. Germline CDR1 and CDR2: SGHDT and YYEEEE. J gave up 4 bases and V 0 bases, and 6 bases lay outside the gene matches. The CDR3 is made up of 16 amino acids. Here the CDR3 DNA reads TGTGCCAGCAGCTTGGATAGCCCGGGGGGCACCGGGGAGCTGTTTTTT. Its translation: CASSLDSPGGTGELFF. The whole variable domain, remainder taken from reference TRBV5-6 and TRBJ2-2, is DAGVTQSPTHLIKTRGQQVTLRCSPKSGHDTVSWYQQALGQGPQFIFQYYEEEERQRGNFPDRFSGHQFPNYSSELNVNALLLGDSALYLCASSLDSPGGTGELFFGEGSRLTVL.

The J gene is TRBJ2-7, the V gene TRBV10-3; perhaps TRBD1 as D (5 bases). The V end lost 2 bases, the J end lost 6 bases, and 11 bases lay between the germline ends. The CDR3 extends over 13 amino acids. CDR1 and CDR2 (germline): ENHRY, SYGVKD. The CDR3 is CAISEGAASEQYV. CDR3 sequence (DNA): TGTGCCATCAGTGAGGGGGCAGCTTCCGAGCAGTACGTC.

The chain has TRBV12-2 and TRBJ1-1; the D call in the table, TRBD1, was not verified against the DNA. TRBV12-2 is tagged as a pseudogene. This CDR3 contains 15 residues. The CDR3 sequence is CASPLLQGKEPEAFF. CDR3 nucleotide sequence: TGTGCAAGTCCCCTGCTTCAGGGTAAGGAGCCTGAAGCTTTCTTT.

The V gene is TRBV27, the J gene TRBJ2-1; TRBD1 matches at 9 bases. This CDR3 is built from 12 residues. V lost 10 bases and J lost 5; bases outside the gene matches: 3. CDR1 is MNHEY, CDR2 SMNVEV, per germline (reference sequence). For the CDR3, the DNA is TGTGCCACCCGGACAGGGGACAATGAGCAGTTCTTC. Amino acid sequence: CATRTGDNEQFF.

The chain couples TRBV4-1 to TRBJ1-4; a possible D gene is TRBD1 (5 bases). The length of the CDR3 is 15 residues. V gave up 1 base and J gave up 8 bases, with 14 bases separating them. Germline V gene data show CDR1 as MGHRA and CDR2 as YSYEKL. The CDR3 protein is CASSQAPDTKEKLFF. In DNA, the CDR3 is TGCGCCAGCAGCCAAGCCCCGGACACAAAAGAAAAACTGTTTTTT.

To note about this clone: A junction boundary mismatches the germline segment, possibly from a read error. The J gene is TRBJ2-1, the V gene TRBV5-4; D is possibly TRBD1 (5 bases). Germline assignment: CDR1 SGHNT and CDR2 YYREEE (reference sequence). This CDR3 has 13 residues. The CDR3 loop reads CASRLGLYNEQFF. The CDR3 DNA reads as TGTGCCAGCAGGTTGGGGCTGTACAATGAGCAGTTCTTC.

V and J are TRBV5-1 and TRBJ1-4; 7 nucleotides agree with TRBD1. This CDR3 is 16 amino acids long. Per the germline V gene, CDR1 is SGHRS and CDR2 is YFSETQ. With 4 bases clipped from V and 0 bases from J, the junction kept 6 bases outside the gene matches. The CDR3 DNA reads TGCGCCAGCAGCGTGCACCAGGGGGCAACTAATGAAAAACTGTTTTTT. This codes for CASSVHQGATNEKLFF.

The CDR3 here is CASRGLSGYGYTF. CDR3 bases: TGTGCCAGCAGAGGCCTGTCGGGCTATGGCTACACCTTC. The chain couples TRBV6-5 to TRBJ1-2; D gene unclear. The CDR3 has 13 residues. CDR1 is MNHEY and CDR2 is SVGAGI in the germline V gene. Trimming removed 6 bases from V and 4 bases from J, with 12 bases in between.

The rearrangement joins TRBV5-1 to TRBJ2-3, with D maybe TRBD2 (7 bases). Germline lookup yields CDR1 SGHRS and CDR2 YFSETQ. Trimming pared 0 bases from V and 5 bases from J, leaving 13 bases between. CDR3 length equals 15 residues. As DNA, the CDR3 is TGCGCCAGCAGCTTGGTTGGGGGGGCTAAAGATACGCAGTATTTT. Translation: CASSLVGGAKDTQYF.

The CDR3 nucleotides read TGTGCCAGCAGTTACCCAGGGGACAGGGATGGCTACACCTTC. Its translation is CASSYPGDRDGYTF. The chain joins TRBV6-5 to TRBJ1-2; the match to TRBD1 covers 9 bases. The CDR3 contains 14 residues. Germline assignment: CDR1 MNHEY and CDR2 SVGAGI. The junction had 4 bases not matched to a gene; V was cut back by 2 bases and J by 6 bases.

This sequence joins TRBV9 and TRBJ2-2; D might be TRBD1 (5 bases). V was trimmed by 3 bases and J by 6 bases, leaving 12 bases between them. CDR1 and CDR2 from the germline V gene are SGDLS and YYNGEE. The CDR3 has 14 amino acids. This CDR3 reads CASSARVGSGELFF. Here the CDR3 DNA reads TGTGCCAGCAGCGCCAGGGTTGGATCCGGGGAGCTGTTTTTT.

V gene TRBV5-4 combines with J gene TRBJ2-5; 10 bases fit TRBD2. This CDR3 contains 14 residues. J gave up 4 bases and V 5 bases, and 5 bases lay outside the gene matches. The germline gives CDR1 SGHNT, CDR2 YYREEE (reference sequence). CDR3 sequence reads: CASSSTSGTETQYF. The CDR3 DNA sequence: TGTGCCAGCAGTTCTACTAGCGGGACAGAGACCCAGTACTTC.

The chain uses TRBV10-3 and TRBJ2-2, with 8 bases lining up with TRBD1. Looked up from germline, CDR1 is ENHRY and CDR2 is SYGVKD. The CDR3 has 14 residues. The trim removed 7 bases at V and 5 bases at J, leaving 6 bases unmatched. The CDR3 is CAITQGAETGELFF. CDR3 nucleotide sequence: TGTGCCATCACCCAGGGGGCAGAAACCGGGGAGCTGTTTTTT.